These T cell receptor beta chains were read from a single sample in a study of cytomegalovirus exposure and HLA in healthy donors. The table came from immunoSEQ multiplex PCR; TCRdb's copy has only in-frame clones and leaves some out. The table lists some 150,000 clones, roughly three quarters of them singletons, with about 3.8% in the top ten. The sequenced material came from PBMCs. These TCRs come from a young man in good health and CMV-seronegative. Both conserved end residues are part of each CDR3.

V gene	J gene	CDR3 protein
TRBV5-4	TRBJ1-2	CASSVDRASYGYTF
TRBV7-9	TRBJ1-1	CASSLNLGAFF
TRBV15	TRBJ2-7	CATSREGALTYEQYF
TRBV10-2	TRBJ2-1	CASWLAGSTYNEQFF
TRBV18	TRBJ2-3	CASSPKQLDTQYF
TRBV7-2	TRBJ1-3	CASSPNRAGGDGNTIYF
TRBV9	TRBJ1-2	CASSVEQGRNYGYTF
TRBV10-1	TRBJ1-1	CTSSEIRNTEAFF
TRBV19	TRBJ1-6	CASMGDRLYNSPLHF
TRBV4-1	TRBJ2-6	CASSLTDRVTSGANVLTF
TRBV29-1	TRBJ2-7	CSVEDWTGGIYEQYF
TRBV5-1	TRBJ2-7	CASSPLGQGNYEQYF
TRBV7-9	TRBJ1-5	CASSGTGNQPQHF
TRBV29-1	TRBJ2-5	CSVDSWTAETQYF
TRBV28	TRBJ2-2	CASSSTSGRVGAGELFF
TRBV29-1	TRBJ2-3	CSVARGESTDTQYF
TRBV30	TRBJ2-7	CAWDRDRGGEQYF
TRBV19	TRBJ1-5	CASMGRGGSNQPQHF
TRBV5-1	TRBJ2-1	CASSPILRRGGSTYNEQFF
TRBV19	TRBJ2-4	CASSDRDRTGAIQYF
TRBV6-6	TRBJ1-2	CASTRGGGDRGDTF
TRBV5-1	TRBJ2-3	CASSQGQVGTDTQYF
TRBV6-1	TRBJ2-2	CASRTINTGELFF
TRBV18	TRBJ1-5	CASSRTGLTNQPQHF
TRBV7-2	TRBJ2-7	CASSLTTGGEQYF
TRBV28	TRBJ2-7	CASSYAGGTYEQYF
TRBV2	TRBJ2-7	CASKWTGLYEQYF
TRBV5-1	TRBJ2-6	CASSLGQGAPGANVLTF
TRBV6-4	TRBJ2-7	CASSDHRRRPYEQYF
TRBV6-4	TRBJ2-7	CASTQLVYNSYEQYF
TRBV30	TRBJ2-1	CAWRSYTGQSYNEQFF
TRBV27	TRBJ2-5	CASSITPGQLETQYF
TRBV28	TRBJ2-5	CASRRQGEETQYF
TRBV5-1	TRBJ2-1	CASMVETGSYNEQFF
TRBV5-1	TRBJ2-5	CASSLERLQYF
TRBV5-1	TRBJ1-2	CASSLAGVNYGYTF
TRBV7-6	TRBJ2-7	CASSLVQGSARGGGTYEQYF
TRBV18	TRBJ2-2	CASSPGTSGRATGELFF
TRBV5-4	TRBJ1-2	CASSADMGRIYGYTF
TRBV5-1	TRBJ1-2	CASSPGSAMVGYGYTF
TRBV6-1	TRBJ1-6	CASRTDSSYNSPLHF
TRBV23-1	TRBJ1-1	CAPGQGRMLNTEAFF